This TCR beta chain came from a study of T cell responses to AZD1222 COVID-19 vaccine. Worth noting for this clone: The antigen is undetermined.

Pooled in the analysis were second doses at about 4 or about 12 weeks. The method was immunoSEQ multiplex PCR; TCRdb's version includes in-frame clones alone and lacks a portion of them. Among 150,000 to 200,000 clones listed, roughly 92% were seen once. Study-wide results and limits: Regions left unmutated in variants are reportedly the target of nearly half of spike-specific TCRs.

The germline CDR1 and CDR2 sequences are LNHDA and SQIVND (reference sequence). The CDR3 runs to 23 residues. With 5 bases clipped from V and 1 base from J, the junction kept 29 bases outside the gene matches. The chain has TRBV19 and TRBJ1-3; 7 nucleotides line up with TRBD1. The sample consisted of peripheral blood, taken 28 days after the second AZD1222 dose. The sequence was obtained from an adult who received the AZD1222 COVID-19 vaccine. The CDR3 sequence: CASSLPPDRVISAARVSGNTIYF. DNA for the CDR3: TGTGCCAGTAGTCTCCCCCCCGACAGGGTGATCTCCGCGGCTCGGGTATCTGGAAACACCATATATTTT.